This TCR beta chain was recovered during a study of cytomegalovirus exposure and HLA in healthy donors. Study-wide results and limits: Researchers counted 164 TCR beta chains as cytomegalovirus-associated.

The CDR3 is 13 amino acids. CDR1 is SGHNT, CDR2 YENEEA, per germline. The germline V and J ends were trimmed by 1 base and 2 bases, with 5 bases remaining between them. Profiling relied on immunoSEQ multiplex PCR, and the TCRdb table lists in-frame clones only, not all of them. Counted here are some 240,000 clones, about 86% occurring once; the ten biggest clones make up roughly 1.2%. Points on this clone: Its antigen is not known.

Sequenced material: PBMCs. The chain recombines TRBV11-3 with TRBJ1-1; D remains unclear. The sequence was collected from a woman aged 30 to 39 in good health and CMV-seropositive. This CDR3 is CASSLVQNTEAFF. CDR3 bases: TGTGCCAGCAGCTTAGTCCAAAACACTGAAGCTTTCTTT.